The clone carrying this T cell receptor beta chain showed up just a few times. The antigen is undetermined. This specimen belongs to a study of spatial heterogeneity in lung cancer. Across the study: The study observed each unique TCR and UMI combination more than ten times on average in raw reads.

The time point denotes: sample taken at primary tumor resection. No cells were sorted before sequencing. The whole RNA sequenced was extracted from tumor, nontumor lung or frozen PBMC. The donors comprised roughly 71 untreated early-stage non-small cell lung cancer patients. TCRdb independently ran MiXCR on the 5' RACE reads; one entry per CDR3 protein. The table shows tens of thousands of distinct CDR3 sequences, with roughly 10% occurring only once. From germline, CDR1 is SGHNT and CDR2 YYREEE (reference sequence). V lost 4 bases to trimming and J lost 3 bases; unmatched junction nucleotides: 3. The CDR3 is made up of 16 amino acids. Study-level findings and limits: Circulating ubiquitous expanded tumor TCRs were observed more frequently at resection than at follow-up.

The material sequenced was PBMCs, taken at surgery. The chain links TRBV5-4 to TRBJ2-2; 13 bases line up with TRBD2. The clonotype was recovered from a male donor with early-stage non-small cell lung cancer. The CDR3 loop is CASSLGLAGDTGELFF. The CDR3 coding sequence is TGTGCCAGCAGCCTCGGACTAGCGGGGGACACCGGGGAGCTGTTTTTT.